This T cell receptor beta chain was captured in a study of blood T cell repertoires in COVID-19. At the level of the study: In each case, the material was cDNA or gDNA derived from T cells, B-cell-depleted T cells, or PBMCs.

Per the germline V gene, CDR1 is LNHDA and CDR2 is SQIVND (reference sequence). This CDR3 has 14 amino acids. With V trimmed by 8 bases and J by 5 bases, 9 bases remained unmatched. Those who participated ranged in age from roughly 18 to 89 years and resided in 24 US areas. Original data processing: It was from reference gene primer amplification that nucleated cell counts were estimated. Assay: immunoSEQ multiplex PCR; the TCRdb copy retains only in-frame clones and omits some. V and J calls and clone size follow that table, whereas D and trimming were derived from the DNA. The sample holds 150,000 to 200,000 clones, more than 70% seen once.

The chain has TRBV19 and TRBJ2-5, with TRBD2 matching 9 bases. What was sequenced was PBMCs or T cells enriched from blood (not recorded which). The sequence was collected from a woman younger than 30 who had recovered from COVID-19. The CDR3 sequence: CASSSRGGIETQYF. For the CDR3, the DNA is TGTGCCAGTTCTTCGCGGGGGGGCATCGAGACCCAGTACTTC.